This TCR beta chain was sequenced during a study of blood T cell repertoires in COVID-19. Study-wide background: T cells, B-cell-depleted T cells, or PBMCs provided the cDNA or gDNA that served as material.

The CDR3 length is 13 residues. Trimming took off 0 bases at V and 4 bases at J, with 4 bases between the two ends. CDR1 SEHNR and CDR2 FQNEAQ come from the germline V gene (reference sequence). Produced via immunoSEQ multiplex PCR; TCRdb's table is partial and in-frame only. The data contain fewer than 150,000 clones, just over 85% of them singletons. Input material: peripheral blood. The gene calls are TRBV7-9 and TRBJ2-1; no clear D gene. This TCR derives from a woman aged 50 to 60 with active or convalescent COVID-19. In DNA, the CDR3 is TGTGCCAGCAGCTTAGCGGCATACAATGAGCAGTTCTTC. Translated, it gives CASSLAAYNEQFF.